This T cell receptor beta chain was captured in a study of human T cells and chemical hapten exposure. Time point denoted: pre-sensitization, week 0. Described treatment: therapeutic diphenylcyclopropenone sensitization with weekly scalp DPC. Blood, whole and unfractionated, served as the source for total RNA extraction. TCRdb ran MiXCR on the RACE reads and lists one entry per CDR3 protein. The sample includes approximately 52,000 distinct CDR3 sequences, 9.5% to 10% of them seen just once. This CDR3 has 14 amino acids. V lost 7 bases and J lost 10; bases outside the gene matches: 7. This clonotype was recorded a few times.

The chain is built from TRBV12-3 or TRBV12-4 and TRBJ1-6; 10 nucleotides line up with TRBD1. The TCR comes from a woman in her 30s with alopecia areata. Some clones in this sample may be carry-over from other donors' samples. This specimen was whole blood, taken in connection with sensitization to the hapten diphenylcyclopropenone (DPC). CDR3 bases: TGTGCCAGCACCTTCGGACAGGGGGTGTCACCCCTCCACTTT. Protein: CASTFGQGVSPLHF.